These T cell receptor beta chains were read from a single sample in a study of post-analysis software for immune sequencing data. TCRdb called the PCR reads again in MiXCR, with one record for every CDR3 protein. The table lists hundreds of thousands of distinct CDR3 sequences, less than 35% of them singletons. Specimen: blood. The receptors were sampled from a girl aged 5-17 years with multiple sclerosis. Each CDR3 is given with its conserved first and last residue. The D gene is left open where the match is weak. Some rows have no size entry. The others give once, few or many, or a class for an expanded clone.

j_call v_call cdr3_length clone_size d_call cdr3_nt cdr3_aa
TRBJ2-6 TRBV19 16 few - TGTGCCAGTGGGACAATCCAATACTCTGGGGCCAACGTCCTGACTTTC CASGTIQYSGANVLTF
TRBJ1-6 TRBV5-1 16 - TRBD1 TGCGCCAGCAGTTTTGATCCCGGGACAGGGGTAAGCCCCCTCCACTTT CASSFDPGTGVSPLHF
TRBJ2-3 TRBV28 18 few - TGTGCCAGCAGTTTGAACGGGGAATCCAAGCAGGTCACAGATACGCAGTATTTT CASSLNGESKQVTDTQYF
TRBJ2-3 TRBV4-2 16 - TRBD2 TGTGCCAGCAGCCAAGGGACTAGCGGGGGCACAGATACGCAGTATTTT CASSQGTSGGTDTQYF
TRBJ1-2 TRBV15 15 few - TGTGCCACCAGCAGAGCAGCATTGGGGGCTAATGGCTACACCTTC CATSRAALGANGYTF
TRBJ2-1 TRBV24-1 15 - - TGTGCCACCAGTGAGGCAAGGGTTTTGTACAATGAGCAGTTCTTC CATSEARVLYNEQFF
TRBJ2-3 TRBV4-3 14 - - TGCGCCAGCAGCCGCCGCGTTAGCACAGATACGCAGTATTTT CASSRRVSTDTQYF
TRBJ1-2 TRBV12-3/TRBV12-4 13 - TRBD1 TGTGCCAGCAGTTCACAGGGGTGGGATGGCTACACCTTC CASSSQGWDGYTF
TRBJ2-5 TRBV20-1 16 - TRBD1 TGCAGTGCTAGAGATCCGCGGACAGGCCCGAAGGGGGCCCAGTACTTC CSARDPRTGPKGAQYF
TRBJ1-4 TRBV6-6 15 - - TGTGCCAGCAGTGAGCTGGGGGTAACTAATGAAAAACTGTTTTTT CASSELGVTNEKLFF
TRBJ2-3 TRBV24-1 15 - - TGTGCCACCGGGACATCAGCTCTAGGAGAAGATACGCAGTATTTT CATGTSALGEDTQYF
TRBJ2-6 TRBV5-1 14 - - TGCGCCAGCAGCTTAGTATCTGGGACCAACGTCCTGACTTTC CASSLVSGTNVLTF
TRBJ2-3 TRBV5-1 14 few - TGCGCCAGCAGTAGCGGCGTGAGGACAGATACGCAGTATTTT CASSSGVRTDTQYF
TRBJ1-6 TRBV20-1 16 few TRBD1 TGCAGTACTAGAGGGGGCGGGGAATCCTATAATTCACCCCTCCACTTT CSTRGGGESYNSPLHF
TRBJ1-4 TRBV27 12 - TRBD1 TGTACCAGCAACAACAGGGGGGGAAAACTGTTTTTT CTSNNRGGKLFF
TRBJ2-5 TRBV15 14 few - TGTGCCACCAGCAGGAACAGCAACCAAGAGACCCAGTACTTC CATSRNSNQETQYF
TRBJ2-1 TRBV7-9 14 few - TGTGCCAGCAGCCCGACAGAGGGGGTTAATGAGCAGTTCTTC CASSPTEGVNEQFF
TRBJ2-3 TRBV6-1 15 few - TGTGCCAGCAGTGACTTCATAGCGGTCACAGATACGCAGTATTTT CASSDFIAVTDTQYF
TRBJ2-7 TRBV20-1 13 - - TGCAGTGCTAGAGGGTCGGCAACCTACGAGCAGTACTTC CSARGSATYEQYF
TRBJ2-1 TRBV14 15 few TRBD2 TGTGCCAGCAGCCAATGGACTAGCGATCACAATGAGCAGTTCTTC CASSQWTSDHNEQFF
TRBJ2-7 TRBV20-1 15 few TRBD2 TGCAGTGCTATGTTTTGGGTAGCGGGAGGCTACGAGCAGTACTTC CSAMFWVAGGYEQYF
TRBJ1-6 TRBV4-2 14 - - TGTGCCAGCAGCCGACCGGAAACCAATTCACCCCTCCACTTT CASSRPETNSPLHF
TRBJ2-3 TRBV9 14 - - TGTGCCACGGGCGGGGAGTACTTCACAGATACGCAGTATTTT CATGGEYFTDTQYF
TRBJ2-7 TRBV5-1 17 - - TGCGCCAGCAGCTTGATCGGCAGTACTCAGCCCACCTACGAGCAGTACTTC CASSLIGSTQPTYEQYF
TRBJ2-1 TRBV7-9 16 - - TGTGCCAGCAGCTTAGGTTCCAGCGACCGCTACAATGAGCAGTTCTTC CASSLGSSDRYNEQFF
TRBJ1-5 TRBV6-4 13 - - TGTGCCAGCAGTGAGACCTTAGGGCAGCCCCAGCATTTT CASSETLGQPQHF
TRBJ2-3 TRBV7-8 14 few - TGTGCCAGCAGCTCCAGTCTGGTCGAAGATACGCAGTATTTT CASSSSLVEDTQYF
TRBJ2-1 TRBV29-1 14 - - TGCAGCGTCGAGAAACAGGGCGTATACAATGAGCAGTTCTTC CSVEKQGVYNEQFF
TRBJ2-1 TRBV9 13 - TRBD2 TGTGCCAGCAGACGAGGCGGGGGTAATGAGCAGTTCTTC CASRRGGGNEQFF
TRBJ1-2 TRBV7-2 14 few TRBD1 TGTGCCAGCAGCTCCAGACAGGGTGACTATGGCTACACCTTC CASSSRQGDYGYTF
TRBJ2-7 TRBV20-1 13 many - TGCAGTGCAACTCGTGGAAGCTCCTACGAGCAGTACTTC CSATRGSSYEQYF
TRBJ2-6 TRBV7-2 14 few - TGTGCCAGCAGCCTCGACTATGGGGCCAACGTCCTGACTTTC CASSLDYGANVLTF
TRBJ2-7 TRBV25-1 15 few - TGTGCCAGCAGTGAATTATTAGGGGGGCCGTGGGAGCAGTACTTC CASSELLGGPWEQYF
TRBJ2-5 TRBV20-1 14 - - TGCAGTGCTAGAGCGACCGGACGCCAAGAGACCCAGTACTTC CSARATGRQETQYF
TRBJ1-2 TRBV20-1 15 - - TGCAGTGCTCCCATTCGGCGGCAGGGCCACTATGGCTACACCTTC CSAPIRRQGHYGYTF
TRBJ2-1 TRBV2 15 once - TGTGCCAGCACCGAGACATCCGGAGGGTCCAATGAGCAGTTCTTC CASTETSGGSNEQFF
TRBJ1-4 TRBV5-1 14 - - TGCGCCAGCAGCCGACAGAAAGGAGGTGAAAAACTGTTTTTT CASSRQKGGEKLFF
TRBJ1-2 TRBV20-1 14 - TRBD1 TGCAGTGCCAGGACAGGGGGCTTCAACTATGGCTACACCTTC CSARTGGFNYGYTF
TRBJ2-1 TRBV7-6 12 many - TGTGCCAGCAGCTCCGGGGTGGTTGAGCAGTTCTTC CASSSGVVEQFF
TRBJ2-2 TRBV7-2 16 - - TGTGCCAGCAGCTTAGTGGTAGGGCTTCAGGCCGGGGAGCTGTTTTTT CASSLVVGLQAGELFF
TRBJ2-7 TRBV20-1 15 few TRBD1 TGCAGTGCTAGGGAAAAACAGGGGGGATCCTACGAGCAGTACTTC CSAREKQGGSYEQYF
TRBJ1-4 TRBV6-6 14 few TRBD1 TGTGCCAGCAGTCGACAGGGGTTTAATGAAAAACTGTTTTTT CASSRQGFNEKLFF
TRBJ1-2 TRBV6-5 16 few TRBD1 TGTGCCAGCAGTCCGGACAGGGGGCTCGGATCGCGGGGCTACACCTTC CASSPDRGLGSRGYTF
TRBJ1-2 TRBV6-5 15 - - TGTGCCAGCAGTCCGGGAGGGACGGCCTATTTTGGCTACACCTTC CASSPGGTAYFGYTF
TRBJ1-2 TRBV6-5 16 few - TGTGCCAGCAGTCCCCACGGGCTCCCCGCTAACTATGGCTACACCTTC CASSPHGLPANYGYTF
TRBJ2-5 TRBV7-2 10 many - TGTGCCAGCAGCTTAGGAACCCAGTACTTC CASSLGTQYF
TRBJ2-1 TRBV20-1 12 few - TGCAGTGCTAGGGCAGGACCCGGAGGGCAGTTCTTC CSARAGPGGQFF
TRBJ2-1 TRBV20-1 15 few TRBD2 TGCAGTGCTAGCCGGGGGGGGATGTTAGGTAATGAGCAGTTCTTC CSASRGGMLGNEQFF
TRBJ1-2 TRBV7-2 15 few - TGTGCCAGCAGCTTAGTTTTGCAGGGTGACTATGGCTACACCTTC CASSLVLQGDYGYTF
TRBJ2-2 TRBV6-1 13 few - TGTGCCAGCCTTAGGACCAACACCGGGGAGCTGTTTTTT CASLRTNTGELFF
TRBJ2-3 TRBV28 13 few TRBD2 TGTGCCAGCAGGAGCGGGGGGGCAGATACGCAGTATTTT CASRSGGADTQYF